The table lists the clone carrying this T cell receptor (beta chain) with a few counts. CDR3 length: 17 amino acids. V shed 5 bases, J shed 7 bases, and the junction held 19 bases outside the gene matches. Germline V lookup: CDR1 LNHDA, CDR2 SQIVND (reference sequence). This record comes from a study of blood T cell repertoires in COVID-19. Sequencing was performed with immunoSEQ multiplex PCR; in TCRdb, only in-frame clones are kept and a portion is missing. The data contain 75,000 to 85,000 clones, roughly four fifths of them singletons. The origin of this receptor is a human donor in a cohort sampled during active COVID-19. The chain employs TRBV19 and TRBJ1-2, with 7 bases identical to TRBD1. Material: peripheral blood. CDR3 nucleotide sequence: TGTGCCAGTAGTCCAGAAGACGTGACAGGGCTTTTCGGTGGCTACACCTTC. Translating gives CASSPEDVTGLFGGYTF.